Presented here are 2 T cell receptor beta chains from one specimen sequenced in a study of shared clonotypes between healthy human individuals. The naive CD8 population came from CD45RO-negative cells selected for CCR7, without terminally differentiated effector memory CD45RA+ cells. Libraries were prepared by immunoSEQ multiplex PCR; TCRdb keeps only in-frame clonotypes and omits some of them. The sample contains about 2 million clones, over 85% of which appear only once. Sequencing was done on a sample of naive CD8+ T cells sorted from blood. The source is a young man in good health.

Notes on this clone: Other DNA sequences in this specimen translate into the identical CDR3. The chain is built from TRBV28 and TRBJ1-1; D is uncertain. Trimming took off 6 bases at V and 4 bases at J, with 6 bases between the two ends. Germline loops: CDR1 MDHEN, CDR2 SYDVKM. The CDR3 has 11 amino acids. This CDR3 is CASSWGTEAFF. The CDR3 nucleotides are TGTGCCAGCAGCTGGGGCACTGAAGCTTTCTTT.

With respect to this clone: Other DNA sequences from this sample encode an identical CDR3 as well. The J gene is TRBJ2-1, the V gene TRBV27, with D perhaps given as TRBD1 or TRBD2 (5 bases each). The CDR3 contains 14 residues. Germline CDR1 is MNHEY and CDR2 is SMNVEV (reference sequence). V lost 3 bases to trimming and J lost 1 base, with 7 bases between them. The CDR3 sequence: CASSLRGSYNEQFF. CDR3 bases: TGTGCCAGCAGTTTGAGGGGTTCCTACAATGAGCAGTTCTTC.